This T cell receptor beta chain appears in the sequencing data of a study of cytomegalovirus exposure and HLA in healthy donors. Per the germline V gene, CDR1 is SGHDN and CDR2 is FVKESK. Trimming took 5 bases from V and 5 from J, leaving 9 bases between them. The CDR3 length is 13 residues. TCRdb's copy holds only in-frame clones and misses some; the assay was immunoSEQ multiplex PCR. The data hold over 150,000 clones, with just over 85% observed a single time. General study findings and limits: Using the classifier, cytomegalovirus status was reportedly diagnosed with high specificity and sensitivity. The tendency of first-cohort TCR clusters to co-occur in the roughly 130 validation repertoires emerged from a later analysis. Investigators reported under 200 TCR beta chains as tied to cytomegalovirus. Most TCR sequences were uncommon, yet certain public TCRs appeared in many donors.

As for this clone: Its target is unknown.

The receptor's source is a human donor in good health. The sample was PBMCs. The chain joins TRBV14 to TRBJ2-2; weak D call: TRBD1 (6 bases). CDR3 region: CASSKGVTGELFF. The CDR3 DNA reads TGTGCCAGCAGCAAGGGGGTAACCGGGGAGCTGTTTTTT. The whole variable domain, filled in from reference TRBV14 and TRBJ2-2, reads EAGVTQFPSHSVIEKGQTVTLRCDPISGHDNLYWYRRVMGKEIKFLLHFVKESKQDESGMPNNRFLAERTGGTYSTLKVQPAELEDSGVYFCASSKGVTGELFFGEGSRLTVL.